The 32 T cell receptor beta chains given below trace back to one sample, sequenced in a study of HIV-infected patients and healthy controls. Roughly three months, about 14 weeks, into antiretroviral therapy, follow-up blood was collected. No cell fractionation was done, so the repertoire covers all unsorted peripheral blood T cells. About 500 ng RNA was reverse transcribed with alpha and beta constant-region primers. Each of the alpha and beta chains got its own library through chain-specific third strand synthesis with indices. TCRdb fed the 5' RACE reads into MiXCR, producing one record per CDR3 protein. The sample carries about 6,600 distinct CDR3 sequences, 8% to 13% recorded once. Sequenced material: blood, taken during antiretroviral therapy. The receptors shown here come from an adult with HIV infection.

This clonotype is labeled medium-sized. V usage is TRBV25-1 and J usage is TRBJ2-7; D assignment may be TRBD1 or TRBD2 (5 bases each). Germline CDR1 MGHDK, CDR2 SYGVNS. V was trimmed by 6 bases and J by 5 bases, leaving 20 bases between them. The CDR3 spans 15 residues. The CDR3 region has the DNA TGTGCCAGCAGAGCCTTCGGGACCTCTTGGAACGAGCAGTACTTC. This codes for CASRAFGTSWNEQYF.

Many counts were recorded for this clonotype. The chain is built from TRBV14 and TRBJ2-7; D is possibly TRBD1 (6 bases). The germline V gene has CDR1 SGHDN and CDR2 FVKESK. The CDR3 covers 11 residues. The V end lost 3 bases, the J end lost 12 bases, and 12 bases lay between the germline ends. This CDR3 is CASSHQGWGYF. The CDR3, as DNA: TGTGCCAGCAGCCACCAGGGGTGGGGGTACTTC.

The table lists this clonotype with many counts. The V call is TRBV2, the J call TRBJ2-3; a possible D gene is TRBD1 (7 bases). The V gene's germline CDR1 is SNHLY and CDR2 FYNNEI. Trimming shortened V by 6 bases and J by 4 bases, and 14 bases separated the two germline ends. The CDR3 contains 14 residues. CDR3: CASRRQGLADTQYF. The CDR3 DNA reads as TGTGCCAGCAGGAGACAGGGACTGGCAGATACGCAGTATTTT.

In its sample, this clonotype ranks as medium-sized (0.01 to 0.1%). This chain connects TRBV20-1 to TRBJ2-1; no reliable D call. Germline V gene data show CDR1 as DFQATT and CDR2 as SNEGSKA (reference sequence). The CDR3 totals 15 residues. Trimming pared 6 bases from V and 9 bases from J, leaving 24 bases between. CDR3 in amino acids: CSAAHTTDVGGEQFF. The CDR3 DNA reads as TGCAGTGCCGCACACACCACAGACGTAGGCGGTGAGCAGTTCTTC.

This clonotype was seen many times. The chain couples TRBV7-2 to TRBJ2-7; TRBD1 agrees at 10 bases. The CDR3 is 19 residues long. The germline gives CDR1 SGHTA, CDR2 FQGNSA. V was clipped by 5 bases and J by 4 bases; unmatched bases: 20. In nucleotides, the CDR3 is TGTGCCAGCAGCCGAAGCTTCTTACTCACGACAGGGGGCGGTTACGAGCAGTACTTC. It specifies CASSRSFLLTTGGGYEQYF. Combining the CDR3 with reference TRBV7-2 and TRBJ2-7 gives the whole variable domain GAGVSQSPSNKVTEKGKDVELRCDPISGHTALYWYRQSLGQGLEFLIYFQGNSAPDKSGLPSDRFSAERTGGSVSTLTIQRTQQEDSAVYLCASSRSFLLTTGGGYEQYFGPGTRLTVT.

This clonotype is deemed medium-sized. The chain employs TRBV19 and TRBJ1-5; D perhaps matches TRBD1 (6 bases). V was shortened by 4 bases and J by 2 bases, with 12 bases between the two germline ends. This CDR3 has 15 residues. Germline-derived CDR1 and CDR2 are LNHDA and SQIVND (reference sequence). The CDR3 DNA follows: TGTGCCAGTAGTACCACAGGGTATGGCAATCAGCCCCAGCATTTT. Its protein is CASSTTGYGNQPQHF.

This clonotype is termed medium-sized. This chain joins TRBV12-3 or TRBV12-4 and TRBJ2-2; D call uncertain. This CDR3 region has 15 residues. V was pared by 0 bases and J by 4 bases, with 9 bases between. CDR3 residues: CASSLALGSTGELFF. In DNA form, the CDR3 reads TGTGCCAGCAGTTTAGCGCTGGGATCCACCGGGGAGCTGTTTTTT.

This clonotype ranks as medium-sized. The chain carries TRBV6-5 and TRBJ1-1; possible D gene TRBD1, 5 bases. The CDR3 is 15 amino acids. Germline loops: CDR1 MNHEY, CDR2 SVGAGI. With 0 bases removed from V and 0 bases from J, the gap between germline ends came to 8 bases. The CDR3 loop reads CASSYSQGMNTEAFF. Written as DNA, the CDR3 is TGTGCCAGCAGTTACTCCCAGGGAATGAACACTGAAGCTTTCTTT.

By sample share, this clonotype is medium-sized. As DNA, the CDR3 is TGTGCCAGCAGCTTAGACTTTTATAATTCACCCCTCCACTTT. It is translated as CASSLDFYNSPLHF. This rearrangement joins TRBV7-9 to TRBJ1-6; D remains unclear. V was clipped by 1 base and J by 4 bases, with 5 bases between them. Germline V gene lookup returns CDR1 SEHNR and CDR2 FQNEAQ (reference sequence). This CDR3 is built from 14 residues. Complete variable domain (other parts from reference TRBV7-9 and TRBJ1-6): DTGVSQNPRHKITKRGQNVTFRCDPISEHNRLYWYRQTLGQGPEFLTYFQNEAQLEKSRLLSDRFSAERPKGSFSTLEIQRTEQGDSAMYLCASSLDFYNSPLHFGNGTRLTVT.

Sample share makes this clonotype medium-sized. The chain carries TRBV10-3 and TRBJ2-3, with TRBD2 matching over 7 bases. V gave up 5 bases and J gave up 0 bases; unmatched junction bases: 5. This CDR3 region has 15 residues. Looked up from germline, CDR1 is ENHRY and CDR2 is SYGVKD. The CDR3 DNA is TGTGCCATCAGTCCCGGGGGGTCCAGCACAGATACGCAGTATTTT. This sequence encodes CAISPGGSSTDTQYF.

Judged by abundance, this clonotype is medium-sized (0.01 to 0.1%). The chain employs TRBV7-6 and TRBJ2-3, with TRBD2 matching over 9 bases. The CDR3 totals 14 residues. With 7 bases clipped from V and 4 bases from J, the junction kept 6 bases outside the gene matches. The V gene's germline CDR1 is SGHVS and CDR2 FNYEAQ. In DNA form, the CDR3 reads TGTGCCAGCACCGAGCGGGGGGAGTCAGATACGCAGTATTTT. Translation: CASTERGESDTQYF. The full variable domain, rest sourced from reference TRBV7-6 and TRBJ2-3, is GAGVSQSPRYKVTKRGQDVALRCDPISGHVSLYWYRQALGQGPEFLTYFNYEAQQDKSGLPNDRFSAERPEGSISTLTIQRTEQRDSAMYRCASTERGESDTQYFGPGTRLTVL.

By frequency in the sample, this clonotype is medium-sized (0.01 to 0.1%). The chain uses TRBV27 and TRBJ2-3, with 8 bases that match TRBD1. In germline, CDR1 is MNHEY, CDR2 SMNVEV (reference sequence). The CDR3 is 15 amino acids. With 1 base clipped from V and 5 bases from J, the junction kept 5 bases outside the gene matches. The CDR3 loop is CASSLLSGGRDTQYF. In DNA, the CDR3 is TGTGCCAGCAGTTTATTGTCAGGGGGCCGAGATACGCAGTATTTT.

This clonotype was picked up many times. V usage is TRBV3-1 and J usage is TRBJ2-3; 11 positions agree with TRBD2. This CDR3 contains 15 residues. CDR1 is LGHDT and CDR2 is YNNKEL in the germline V gene (reference sequence). Trimming at V came to 4 bases and at J to 4 bases, leaving 4 bases not matched to a gene. The CDR3 loop is CASSRLAGGSDTQYF. CDR3 in DNA: TGTGCCAGCAGCCGCTTAGCGGGGGGGTCAGATACGCAGTATTTT.

This clonotype has ten or more counts. The V call is TRBV25-1, the J call TRBJ1-2; weak D call: TRBD1 (6 bases). The germline V gene has CDR1 MGHDK and CDR2 SYGVNS. Trimming took off 2 bases at V and 7 bases at J, with 11 bases between the two ends. This CDR3 contains 13 residues. The CDR3 protein is CASSEAGDFGYTF. Written as DNA, the CDR3 is TGTGCCAGCAGTGAAGCAGGGGACTTTGGCTACACCTTC.

This clonotype was detected a few times. This chain uses TRBV4-1 with TRBJ1-5; the D is unclear. CDR1 is MGHRA and CDR2 is YSYEKL in the germline V gene. V lost 0 bases and J lost 9, with 12 bases in between. This CDR3 is built from 14 residues. The CDR3 DNA is TGCGCCAGCAGCCAAGATGGGCCGGGGTCGCCCCAGCATTTT. This translates into CASSQDGPGSPQHF.

Sample share makes this clonotype medium-sized. The CDR3: CASSLYNEQFF. The DNA for the CDR3 is TGTGCCAGCAGTTTGTACAATGAGCAGTTCTTC. The chain uses TRBV12-3 or TRBV12-4 and TRBJ2-1; D gene unclear. Trimming pared 3 bases from V and 4 bases from J, leaving 1 base between. The CDR3 has 11 residues.

This clonotype was seen a few times. The chain couples TRBV5-1 to TRBJ1-5; no reliable D call. Germline CDR1 is SGHRS and CDR2 is YFSETQ. This CDR3 contains 14 residues. V shed 0 bases and J shed 6 bases, with 10 bases lying between them. CDR3 DNA: TGCGCCAGCAGCTTGGTGCCGGGGAGTCAGCCCCAGCATTTT. Translated, it gives CASSLVPGSQPQHF.

In its sample, this clonotype was seen a few times. The V gene is TRBV7-8, the J gene TRBJ1-6, with D tentatively TRBD1 (5 bases). This CDR3 comprises 15 residues. CDR1 is SGHVS, CDR2 FQNEAQ, per germline. The V gene lost 5 bases and the J gene lost 10 bases, with 18 bases spanning the gap. CDR3 amino acids: CASSPGPRRVSPLHF. CDR3 DNA sequence: TGTGCCAGCAGCCCAGGGCCCCGGAGGGTATCACCCCTCCACTTT.

Turning to this clonotype: An end of the junction differs from the germline gene, which may be a read error. The chain carries TRBV3-1 and TRBJ2-3; possible D gene TRBD1, 6 bases. The CDR3 contains 16 residues. Germline CDR1 LGHDT, CDR2 YNNKEL (reference sequence). CDR3 nucleotides: TGTGCCAGCAGCGATCTGAGGGACACCCGCACAGATAAGCAGTATTTT. Encoded protein: CASSDLRDTRTDKQYF.

This clonotype has a handful of counts. V gene TRBV6-5 combines with J gene TRBJ2-2, with no clear D. The CDR3 spans 11 residues. CDR1 MNHEY and CDR2 SVGAGI come from the germline V gene. V shed 2 bases and J shed 8 bases, with 3 bases lying between them. CDR3 residues: CASSYGGELFF. CDR3 DNA: TGTGCCAGCAGTTACGGGGGGGAGCTGTTTTTT.

By frequency in the sample, this clonotype is medium-sized. The rearrangement links TRBV2 to TRBJ2-5, with D hard to call. The CDR3 has 11 residues. In germline, CDR1 is SNHLY, CDR2 FYNNEI. Trimming shortened V by 8 bases and J by 5 bases, and 9 bases separated the two germline ends. CDR3 coding DNA: TGTGCCAGCTTTTCGGCGGAGACCCAGTACTTC. The encoded protein is CASFSAETQYF. The full variable domain, rest sourced from reference TRBV2 and TRBJ2-5, is EPEVTQTPSHQVTQMGQEVILRCVPISNHLYFYWYRQILGQKVEFLVSFYNNEISEKSEIFDDQFSVERPDGSNFTLKIRSTKLEDSAMYFCASFSAETQYFGPGTRLLVL.

Relative to its sample, this clonotype is medium-sized. The chain couples TRBV5-1 to TRBJ2-7; 9 bases map to TRBD2. The CDR3 has 15 residues. Germline V gene data show CDR1 as SGHRS and CDR2 as YFSETQ. V trimming: 4 bases; J trimming: 2 bases; junction bases outside the gene matches: 7. The CDR3 spells CASSPAAGGPYEQYF. CDR3 coding DNA: TGCGCCAGCAGCCCGGCAGCGGGGGGACCCTACGAGCAGTACTTC.

This clonotype counts as medium-sized. This chain joins TRBV9 and TRBJ2-4, with D uncertain. CDR3 length equals 16 residues. CDR1 is SGDLS, CDR2 YYNGEE, per germline. Trimming pared 3 bases from V and 2 bases from J, leaving 15 bases between. The CDR3 sequence is CASSGTAGYPKNIQYF. DNA of the CDR3: TGTGCCAGCAGCGGTACCGCCGGATACCCCAAAAACATTCAGTACTTC.

This clonotype ranks as medium-sized. J is TRBJ2-6 and V is TRBV13; D is ambiguous. The CDR3 is made up of 17 amino acids. CDR1 is PRHDT, CDR2 FYEKMQ, per germline (reference sequence). V was pared by 0 bases and J by 0 bases, with 9 bases between. CDR3: CASSLGQFSSGANVLTF. DNA for the CDR3: TGTGCCAGCAGCTTAGGCCAATTTAGCTCTGGGGCCAACGTCCTGACTTTC.

V gene TRBV12-3 or TRBV12-4 combines with J gene TRBJ1-5; D gene ambiguous. Trimming removed 7 bases from V and 10 bases from J, with 17 bases in between. The CDR3 loop spans 13 amino acids. In DNA form, the CDR3 reads TGTGCCAGCACGGAGGCCCTTTTAGGACCCCAGCATTTT. Translating gives CASTEALLGPQHF.

In regard to this clonotype: One base away lies a much larger clone, so this may be a sequencing read error. The V call is TRBV19, the J call TRBJ1-6; tentatively, D is TRBD1 (5 bases). This CDR3 has 12 residues. Germline CDR1 LNHDA, CDR2 SQIVND (reference sequence). CDR3 sequence: CASSQGNSHLHF. CDR3 in DNA: TGTGCCAGTAGTCAGGGTAATTCACACCTCCACTTT.

This rearrangement joins TRBV27 to TRBJ1-2; 7 nucleotides line up with TRBD1. The CDR3 is made up of 15 amino acids. Germline CDR1 MNHEY, CDR2 SMNVEV (reference sequence). The J segment lost 1 base and the V segment lost 5 bases, leaving 7 bases of the junction unmatched. CDR3 sequence (DNA): TGTGCCAGCAGTCCCCGGGCAGGGGGTAACTATGGCTACACCTTC. It yields the protein CASSPRAGGNYGYTF.

This clonotype was detected ten times or more. The rearrangement uses TRBV7-9 and TRBJ1-5, with 7 bases aligning to TRBD1. The CDR3 contains 14 residues. In germline, CDR1 is SEHNR, CDR2 FQNEAQ (reference sequence). V lost 8 bases, J lost 8 bases, and 12 bases stayed unmatched. The CDR3 sequence is CASAQTGAAEPQHF. The CDR3 nucleotides are TGTGCCAGCGCCCAAACAGGGGCCGCTGAGCCCCAGCATTTT. The full variable domain, its missing parts supplied by reference TRBV7-9 and TRBJ1-5, is DTGVSQNPRHKITKRGQNVTFRCDPISEHNRLYWYRQTLGQGPEFLTYFQNEAQLEKSRLLSDRFSAERPKGSFSTLEIQRTEQGDSAMYLCASAQTGAAEPQHFGDGTRLSIL.

This clonotype was counted at least ten times. The chain combines TRBV20-1 with TRBJ2-5; 10 positions match TRBD1. This CDR3 has 16 amino acids. V shed 3 bases and J 0 bases; nucleotides not matched to a gene: 7. Germline CDR1 reads DFQATT; CDR2 reads SNEGSKA (reference sequence). CDR3 residues: CSASHRDRGHQETQYF. The CDR3 DNA sequence: TGCAGTGCTAGTCACCGGGACAGGGGCCACCAAGAGACCCAGTACTTC.

The CDR3 DNA sequence: TGTGCCAGCAGCCTGGACGGTGAAAAACTGTTTTTT. Residues: CASSLDGEKLFF. The chain carries TRBV11-2 and TRBJ1-4; no firm D call. The germline V gene has CDR1 SGHAT and CDR2 FQNNGV. The CDR3 covers 12 residues. V lost 5 bases and J 7 bases, leaving 8 bases between the germline ends.

The chain employs TRBV2 and TRBJ2-3, with 7 bases lining up with TRBD2. This CDR3 region has 15 residues. The junction had 5 bases not matched to a gene; V was cut back by 4 bases and J by 1 base. Per germline, CDR1 SNHLY and CDR2 FYNNEI. The CDR3 region has the DNA TGTGCCAGCAGTGTTTGGGCGGGGGGCACAGATACGCAGTATTTT. As protein: CASSVWAGGTDTQYF. The full variable domain, in which reference TRBV2 and TRBJ2-3 provide the parts outside the CDR3, is EPEVTQTPSHQVTQMGQEVILRCVPISNHLYFYWYRQILGQKVEFLVSFYNNEISEKSEIFDDQFSVERPDGSNFTLKIRSTKLEDSAMYFCASSVWAGGTDTQYFGPGTRLTVL.

This clonotype is medium-sized (0.01 to 0.1%) in the sample. This chain joins TRBV6-2 or TRBV6-3 and TRBJ1-5, with D unclear. Germline assignment: CDR1 MNHEY and CDR2 SVGEGT. V shed 5 bases and J shed 4 bases, with 9 bases lying between them. The CDR3 is 13 residues long. CDR3 sequence (DNA): TGTGCCAGCAGTAGACCGACTAATCAGCCCCAGCATTTT. Its protein product is CASSRPTNQPQHF.